The next 30 T cell receptor beta chains were all read from a single sample in a study of T cell repertoires in cytomegalovirus infection. TCRdb re-called the reads through MiXCR, storing one row per CDR3 protein. Of approximately 220,000 distinct CDR3 sequences in the sample, about 39% were seen once. The antigens for these receptors are not known. The specimen comprised CD8+ T cells from cultured PBMCs, sampled from culture after CMV antigen stimulation. Receptors were obtained from a human donor in good health (CMV status not recorded). Some clones in this sample may be carry-over from other donors' samples.

The CDR3 bases are TGTGCCAGCAAACCACAGGGCCGACGTGAAGCTTTCTTT. Its protein product is CASKPQGRREAFF. The V and J genes are TRBV7-8 and TRBJ1-1; maybe TRBD1 (6 bases). The CDR3 length is 13 residues. The V end was cut by 7 bases, the J end by 7 bases, with 16 bases between. Looked up from germline, CDR1 is SGHVS and CDR2 is FQNEAQ.

The chain employs TRBV27 and TRBJ2-2; D possibly corresponds to TRBD1 (6 bases). CDR1 is MNHEY, CDR2 SMNVEV, per germline (reference sequence). The length of the CDR3 is 15 residues. The V end lost 3 bases, the J end lost 1 base, and 9 bases lay between the germline ends. In DNA form, the CDR3 reads TGTGCCAGCAGTTTTAGGGGGAAGAACACCGGGGAGCTGTTTTTT. Encoded protein: CASSFRGKNTGELFF.

This chain links TRBV29-1 with TRBJ2-2, with 9 positions matching TRBD2. CDR3 length: 16 amino acids. With V trimmed by 0 bases and J by 3 bases, 5 bases remained unmatched. CDR1 SQVTM and CDR2 ANQGSEA come from the germline V gene. CDR3 sequence reads: CSVEDLLAGDTGELFF. The DNA of the CDR3 is TGCAGCGTTGAAGACCTACTAGCGGGCGACACCGGGGAGCTGTTTTTT.

The sample holds a few counts of this clonotype. V and J are TRBV11-2 and TRBJ2-7; D gene uncertain. Germline CDR1 and CDR2: SGHAT and FQNNGV. The CDR3 length is 15 residues. V was cut by 2 bases and J by 0 bases, with 11 bases left in between. CDR3 in amino acids: CASSLYPPSSYEQYF. The DNA of the CDR3 is TGTGCCAGCAGCTTATATCCACCTAGCTCCTACGAGCAGTACTTC.

This chain connects TRBV28 to TRBJ1-2; TRBD1 aligns across 11 bases. The CDR3 length is 16 residues. Trimming cost V 3 bases and J 5 bases; bases outside gene matches: 8. Per the germline V gene, CDR1 is MDHEN and CDR2 is SYDVKM. The CDR3 DNA reads as TGTGCCAGCAGTTTTCCAGAGGACAGGGGGCGGTATGGCTACACCTTC. Its protein is CASSFPEDRGRYGYTF.

The chain recombines TRBV28 with TRBJ2-3; no clear D. Germline CDR1 and CDR2: MDHEN and SYDVKM. V was cut by 7 bases and J by 5 bases, with 10 bases left in between. The CDR3 is 12 amino acids. The chain's CDR3 is CASTGDKDTQYF. The DNA of the CDR3 is TGTGCCAGCACCGGAGATAAAGATACGCAGTATTTT.

The chain couples TRBV6-6 to TRBJ1-6, with 7 bases identical to TRBD1. There are 16 residues in the CDR3. The germline V gene has CDR1 MNHNY and CDR2 SVGAGI (reference sequence). V lost 0 bases, J lost 10 bases, and 9 bases stayed unmatched. This CDR3 reads CASSYSPFTGDSPLHF. The CDR3 DNA follows: TGTGCCAGCAGTTACTCGCCCTTCACAGGGGACTCACCCCTCCACTTT.

The V call is TRBV5-1, the J call TRBJ2-7, with D possibly being TRBD2 (5 bases). V was cut by 4 bases and J by 5 bases, with 7 bases left in between. CDR1 SGHRS and CDR2 YFSETQ come from the germline V gene. This CDR3 contains 11 residues. The CDR3 DNA follows: TGCGCCAGCAGCGAGGGCCACGAGCAGTACTTC. Its protein is CASSEGHEQYF.

The CDR3, as DNA: TGTGCCAGCAGTGTCCGGGACGGCTACGAGCAGTACTTC. Amino acids: CASSVRDGYEQYF. The gene calls are TRBV27 and TRBJ2-7; D is tentatively TRBD1 or TRBD2 (5 bases each). Between the trimmed V and J ends, which lost 5 bases and 3 bases, there was a span of 11 bases. The germline gives CDR1 MNHEY, CDR2 SMNVEV (reference sequence). There are 13 residues in the CDR3.

This chain joins TRBV27 and TRBJ1-2, with a tentative D call TRBD1 (5 bases). Germline V gene data show CDR1 as MNHEY and CDR2 as SMNVEV (reference sequence). Deletions cut 3 bases from V and 5 bases from J, with 19 bases between. This CDR3 region has 16 residues. The CDR3: CASSFSRGEVGYGYTF. The CDR3 nucleotides read TGTGCCAGCAGTTTCTCGAGGGGTGAGGTGGGATATGGCTACACCTTC.

As for this clonotype: This may be a read error, as it is one base from a much larger clone. Here the CDR3 omits its conserved ending phenylalanine or tryptophan, so a read error is the likely source. The chain combines TRBV25-1 with TRBJ1-2, with TRBD1 as a possible D gene (5 bases). V was clipped by 2 bases and J by 4 bases, with 14 bases between them. The CDR3 spans 15 residues. Germline CDR1 MGHDK, CDR2 SYGVNS. CDR3 residues: CASSEDPTELYGYTS. Here the CDR3 DNA reads TGTGCCAGCAGTGAAGATCCGACAGAACTCTATGGCTACACCTCC.

The gene calls are TRBV20-1 and TRBJ2-5; D might be TRBD1 (6 bases). The CDR3 length is 13 residues. V lost 4 bases to trimming and J lost 7 bases, with 16 bases between them. Germline V gives CDR1 DFQATT, CDR2 SNEGSKA (reference sequence). In DNA form, the CDR3 reads TGCAGTGCTATATACCGGGACACCCCGACCCAGTACTTC. It yields the protein CSAIYRDTPTQYF.

This clonotype was counted at least ten times. The gene calls are TRBV6-1 and TRBJ2-7, with unresolved D. The CDR3 loop spans 12 amino acids. In germline, CDR1 is MNHNS, CDR2 SASEGT. V lost 0 bases, J lost 5 bases, and 5 bases lay in between. CDR3: CASSEARNEQYF. The CDR3 DNA follows: TGTGCCAGCAGTGAAGCGCGAAACGAGCAGTACTTC.

This clonotype was counted a few times. V is TRBV27 and J is TRBJ2-1; possible D gene TRBD1, 5 bases. V was trimmed by 6 bases and J by 8 bases, leaving 17 bases between them. Germline values: CDR1 MNHEY, CDR2 SMNVEV (reference sequence). This CDR3 comprises 14 residues. CDR3 residues: CASSLGHRRDEQFF. In nucleotides, the CDR3 is TGTGCCAGCAGCCTCGGACACCGCAGGGATGAGCAGTTCTTC.

This clonotype was counted only a few times. The V and J genes are TRBV7-8 and TRBJ2-1; 7 bases line up with TRBD2. Losses at the gene ends were 2 bases for V and 4 bases for J; bases not matched to a gene: 5. This CDR3 contains 15 residues. Germline V gene lookup returns CDR1 SGHVS and CDR2 FQNEAQ. CDR3 amino acids: CASSLSLAVYNEQFF. The CDR3 DNA is TGTGCCAGCAGCTTAAGTCTAGCGGTTTACAATGAGCAGTTCTTC.

The chain couples TRBV7-6 to TRBJ2-3; 7 positions match TRBD2. The V gene end was trimmed by 2 bases and the J gene end by 4 bases; junction bases not matched to a gene: 15. In germline, CDR1 is SGHVS, CDR2 FNYEAQ. This CDR3 is 18 amino acids long. The CDR3 spells CASSLFGYSAGEADTQYF. CDR3 sequence (DNA): TGTGCCAGCAGCTTATTTGGGTATAGTGCGGGGGAGGCAGATACGCAGTATTTT.

V gene TRBV6-6 combines with J gene TRBJ2-7; 7 bases are a match to TRBD2. In germline, CDR1 is MNHNY, CDR2 SVGAGI (reference sequence). V dropped 0 bases and J dropped 6; count of bases not matched to a gene: 8. This CDR3 has 15 amino acids. The CDR3 nucleotides read TGTGCCAGCAGTTACTCGAGGCCCAGGGAGGGCGAGCAGTACTTC. Translation: CASSYSRPREGEQYF.

In its sample, this clonotype was seen many times. The chain is built from TRBV27 and TRBJ1-5; 12 positions agree with TRBD1. Germline-derived CDR1 and CDR2 are MNHEY and SMNVEV (reference sequence). The CDR3 has 18 residues. V dropped 7 bases and J dropped 5; count of bases not matched to a gene: 15. As DNA, the CDR3 is TGTGCCAGCAAGAAAAGGGTCGGGACAGGGGGCTTGGATCAGCCCCAGCATTTT. As protein: CASKKRVGTGGLDQPQHF.

J is TRBJ2-2 and V is TRBV19, with 7 bases fitting TRBD2. The CDR3 has 13 amino acids. V lost 6 bases, J lost 5 bases, and 3 bases stayed unmatched. Per the germline V gene, CDR1 is LNHDA and CDR2 is SQIVND (reference sequence). CDR3: CASSLLATGELFF. The CDR3 region has the DNA TGTGCCAGTAGCTTACTAGCGACCGGGGAGCTGTTTTTT.

The rearrangement uses TRBV7-6 and TRBJ2-7; 11 nucleotides match TRBD1. CDR3 length: 15 residues. CDR1 is SGHVS and CDR2 is FNYEAQ in the germline V gene. With 0 bases clipped from V and 6 bases from J, the junction kept 4 bases outside the gene matches. Here the CDR3 DNA reads TGTGCCAGCAGCTTAGCGGGACAGGGGGTGAGCGAGCAGTACTTC. Translating gives CASSLAGQGVSEQYF.

This clonotype was detected a few times. The chain recombines TRBV5-1 with TRBJ2-6, with 8 bases identical to TRBD1. The trim removed 9 bases at V and 1 base at J, leaving 9 bases unmatched. There are 16 residues in the CDR3. CDR1 and CDR2 from the germline V gene are SGHRS and YFSETQ. In DNA form, the CDR3 reads TGCGCCACCTCGACGACAGGGGAATCTGGGGCCAACGTCCTGACTTTC. As protein: CATSTTGESGANVLTF.

The rearrangement uses TRBV2 and TRBJ1-1, with D perhaps TRBD1 (6 bases). This CDR3 comprises 14 residues. V was clipped by 6 bases and J by 4 bases, with 15 bases between them. Germline V gene lookup returns CDR1 SNHLY and CDR2 FYNNEI. The CDR3 DNA is TGTGCCAGCAGCCTCTCACAGGGAAGCACTGAAGCTTTCTTT. This sequence encodes CASSLSQGSTEAFF.

This clonotype turned up a few times. The junction departs from the called germline gene at one end, perhaps through a read error. This chain links TRBV7-3 with TRBJ2-1; 11 bases align to TRBD2. This CDR3 comprises 16 residues. Per the germline V gene, CDR1 is SGHTA and CDR2 is FQGTGA. The CDR3 region has the DNA TGTGCCAGCAGCCTAACTAGCGGGGGAATCAACAATGAGCAGTTCTTC. Amino acid sequence: CASSLTSGGINNEQFF. Full variable domain (rest looked up from reference TRBV7-3 and TRBJ2-1): GAGVSQTPSNKVTEKGKYVELRCDPISGHTALYWYRQSLGQGPEFLIYFQGTGAADDSGLPNDRFFAVRPEGSVSTLKIQRTERGDSAVYLCASSLTSGGINNEQFFGPGTRLTVL.

As to this clonotype: The junction departs from the called germline gene at one end, perhaps through a read error. CDR3 bases: TGTGCCAGAAGGTCTAATCAGGGGCATAACTATGGCTCCACCTTC. Translated: CARRSNQGHNYGSTF. The V call is TRBV27, the J call TRBJ1-2, with D possibly TRBD1 on 6 matching bases. The V gene's germline CDR1 is MNHEY and CDR2 SMNVEV (reference sequence). The CDR3 covers 15 residues.

The genes are TRBV14 and TRBJ2-7; D perhaps matches TRBD2 (6 bases). The CDR3 extends over 15 amino acids. The V gene lost 1 base and the J gene lost 1 base, with 11 bases spanning the gap. Germline CDR1 reads SGHDN; CDR2 reads FVKESK. The CDR3 DNA is TGTGCCAGCAGCCAAGGACGCGCGGGATCCTACGAGCAGTACTTC. Its translation is CASSQGRAGSYEQYF.

This clonotype was counted a few times. The V call is TRBV7-2, the J call TRBJ2-1; TRBD2 aligns across 7 bases. Germline V lookup: CDR1 SGHTA, CDR2 FQGNSA. The V segment lost 1 base and the J segment 3 bases; nucleotides outside the gene matches: 6. The CDR3 runs 16 residues. The CDR3 DNA sequence: TGTGCCAGCAGCTTAGTTGCAGCGGGAAGCTACAATGAGCAGTTCTTC. Translating it yields CASSLVAAGSYNEQFF. The whole variable domain, filled in from reference TRBV7-2 and TRBJ2-1, reads GAGVSQSPSNKVTEKGKDVELRCDPISGHTALYWYRQSLGQGLEFLIYFQGNSAPDKSGLPSDRFSAERTGGSVSTLTIQRTQQEDSAVYLCASSLVAAGSYNEQFFGPGTRLTVL.

This sequence joins TRBV7-6 and TRBJ2-5; TRBD1 matches at 7 bases. Germline V gives CDR1 SGHVS, CDR2 FNYEAQ. J gave up 2 bases and V 5 bases, and 5 bases lay outside the gene matches. The CDR3 consists of 14 residues. Written as DNA, the CDR3 is TGTGCCAGCAGCCGACAGGGAGTGCAAGAGACCCAGTACTTC. This encodes CASSRQGVQETQYF.

This clonotype came up a few times. V and J are TRBV27 and TRBJ2-7, with D tentatively TRBD2 (5 bases). The CDR3 runs 12 residues. V lost 4 bases, J lost 5 bases, and 9 bases lay in between. The germline V gene encodes CDR1 MNHEY and CDR2 SMNVEV (reference sequence). The CDR3 DNA is TGTGCCAGCAGTTCCGGACTCCACGAGCAGTACTTC. This codes for CASSSGLHEQYF.

This sequence joins TRBV6-5 and TRBJ2-7; 8 bases map to TRBD2. The CDR3 is 15 amino acids. V trimming: 0 bases; J trimming: 5 bases; junction bases outside the gene matches: 6. CDR1 MNHEY and CDR2 SVGAGI come from the germline V gene. The CDR3 DNA reads TGTGCCAGCAGTTACTCCTACAGCGGGAGCAACGAGCAGTACTTC. Translation gives CASSYSYSGSNEQYF.

This CDR3 reads CASIRQGSYEQYF. CDR3 nucleotides: TGTGCCAGCATAAGACAGGGCTCCTACGAGCAGTACTTC. The rearrangement uses TRBV6-5 and TRBJ2-7; 7 nucleotides line up with TRBD1. V dropped 7 bases and J dropped 0; count of bases not matched to a gene: 3. The CDR3 runs to 13 residues. The V gene's germline CDR1 is MNHEY and CDR2 SVGAGI.